This T cell receptor (beta chain) appears in the sequencing data of a study of T cells in Graves' hyperthyroidism and ophthalmopathy. As regards this clonotype: Its antigen is undetermined. An end of the junction does not agree with germline; a read error may underlie this.

The CDR3 runs to 16 residues. Germline V lookup: CDR1 SEHNR, CDR2 FQNEAQ (reference sequence). Study-wide results and caveats: Expanded thyroid clonotypes (above 0.001) were mostly also found in blood.

RNA transcripts were the template for amplifying TCR beta CDR3 regions. An initial round of RT-PCR targeting the TCR CDR3 relied on the HTBI primer set. MiXCR, applied by TCRdb to the multiplex PCR reads, yields one record per CDR3 protein. Counted here are some 490,000 distinct CDR3 sequences, 20% to 25% occurring once; the ten biggest clones make up less than 65%. It was uncontrolled infection, other autoimmune disease, pregnancy or lactation that excluded patients. The PBMCs were taken from about 9.7 ml of fresh peripheral blood. Sample: blood. This chain connects TRBV7-9 to TRBJ2-7; 7 bases fit TRBD2. The clonotype comes from a woman between 65 and 79 years old with Graves' ophthalmopathy. CDR3 protein: CASSQDGGTTPREQYF. The CDR3 DNA reads as TGCGCCAGCAGCCAAGATGGGGGGACTACACCTCGCGAGCAGTACTTC.